Shown below are 32 T cell receptor beta chains from a single sample sequenced in a study of molecular identifiers for immune sequencing clone quantification. A single record per CDR3 protein comes from TCRdb applying MiXCR to the PCR reads. The sample records just under 650,000 distinct CDR3 sequences, less than 20% being singletons. Sequenced material: naive CD8+ T cells from blood, with Jurkat cell RNA spiked in. Described subset: FACS-sorted CD8+CD4-CCR7+CD45RA+ naive T cells. The receptors originated from a human donor in good health. Some libraries in this study had Jurkat cell RNA spiked in.

The table lists this clonotype with a few counts. J is TRBJ2-3 and V is TRBV9; TRBD2 agrees at 8 bases. The CDR3 has 16 residues. J gave up 6 bases and V 0 bases, and 9 bases lay outside the gene matches. Germline CDR1 reads SGDLS; CDR2 reads YYNGEE. DNA for the CDR3: TGTGCCAGCAGCGTAGGGAGGCGGGGGGTCATGGATACGCAGTATTTT. Encoded protein: CASSVGRRGVMDTQYF.

This chain joins TRBV19 and TRBJ2-7, with 9 bases aligning to TRBD1. J gave up 3 bases and V 8 bases, and 2 bases lay outside the gene matches. This CDR3 has 12 residues. The germline V gene has CDR1 LNHDA and CDR2 SQIVND (reference sequence). Written as DNA, the CDR3 is TGTGCCAGTGGACAGGGGTACTACGAGCAGTACTTC. Protein sequence: CASGQGYYEQYF.

This chain joins TRBV12-3 or TRBV12-4 and TRBJ2-1; 11 nucleotides agree with TRBD1. V shed 5 bases and J 8 bases; nucleotides not matched to a gene: 8. The CDR3 is 15 amino acids. This chain's CDR3 is CASSPWTGGNDEQFF. The CDR3 bases are TGTGCCAGCAGTCCATGGACAGGGGGCAACGATGAGCAGTTCTTC.

The table lists this clonotype with many counts. V usage is TRBV30 and J usage is TRBJ2-3, with 12 bases that match TRBD1. V lost 2 bases to trimming and J lost 3 bases; unmatched junction nucleotides: 6. The CDR3 extends over 16 amino acids. Germline CDR1 GTSNPN, CDR2 SVGIG (reference sequence). The CDR3 DNA reads TGTGCCTGGAGTTCGGGGACAGGGGGCAGGACAGATACGCAGTATTTT. This sequence encodes CAWSSGTGGRTDTQYF.

Many counts were recorded for this clonotype. The chain combines TRBV5-5 with TRBJ1-1, with D uncertain. Trimming removed 4 bases from V and 3 bases from J, with 10 bases in between. Germline V gene data show CDR1 as SGHKS and CDR2 as YYEKEE (reference sequence). The CDR3 length is 13 residues. The CDR3: CASSPPSDTEAFF. In nucleotides, the CDR3 is TGTGCCAGCAGCCCCCCCTCGGACACTGAAGCTTTCTTT. Full variable domain (outside the CDR3, taken from reference TRBV5-5 and TRBJ1-1): DAGVTQSPTHLIKTRGQQVTLRCSPISGHKSVSWYQQVLGQGPQFIFQYYEKEERGRGNFPDRFSARQFPNYSSELNVNALLLGDSALYLCASSPPSDTEAFFGQGTRLTVV.

The chain recombines TRBV9 with TRBJ2-3, with 15 bases fitting TRBD2. Germline CDR1 is SGDLS and CDR2 is YYNGEE. The length of the CDR3 is 16 residues. Trimming removed 7 bases from V and 3 bases from J; junction bases left unmatched: 6. The CDR3 spells CASCGLAGGPTDTQYF. CDR3 nucleotides: TGTGCCAGCTGCGGACTAGCGGGAGGGCCGACAGATACGCAGTATTTT.

Many counts were recorded for this clonotype. This chain links TRBV20-1 with TRBJ1-2; unclear D gene. Germline CDR1 and CDR2: DFQATT and SNEGSKA (reference sequence). V lost 6 bases and J lost 4, with 15 bases in between. This CDR3 is built from 13 residues. This chain's CDR3 is CSAYDKGPYGYTF. DNA of the CDR3: TGCAGTGCCTACGACAAAGGGCCCTATGGCTACACCTTC.

The chain uses TRBV27 and TRBJ2-7; TRBD2 matches at 7 bases. The CDR3 totals 20 residues. Germline assignment: CDR1 MNHEY and CDR2 SMNVEV (reference sequence). The CDR3 loop is CTCSNPRVAGPGRTAYEQYF. CDR3 DNA sequence: TGTACCTGCAGTAACCCGCGGGTAGCGGGCCCGGGAAGGACGGCCTACGAGCAGTACTTC.

This clonotype occurred a few times. A much larger clone differs by one base, so this may be a read error. Likely a read error: the CDR3 ends without its conserved phenylalanine or tryptophan. V is TRBV7-9 and J is TRBJ2-7; perhaps TRBD1 as D (5 bases). Germline CDR1 and CDR2: SEHNR and FQNEAQ (reference sequence). This CDR3 is 13 amino acids long. V shed 4 bases and J shed 5 bases, with 12 bases lying between them. CDR3 nucleotides: TGTGCCAGCAGCTCCCTTACAGGCAACGAGCAGTACCTC. This gives the protein CASSSLTGNEQYL.

This clonotype was observed at least ten times. The gene calls are TRBV6-2 or TRBV6-3 and TRBJ2-7, with D perhaps TRBD1 or TRBD2 (5 bases each). Looked up from germline, CDR1 is MNHEY and CDR2 is SVGEGT. This CDR3 is 14 amino acids long. Trimming cost V 2 bases and J 7 bases, with 15 bases left between them. CDR3 DNA sequence: TGTGCCAGCAGTTACCAGATCCAGGGCGGGGAGCAGTACTTC. It translates to CASSYQIQGGEQYF.

For this clonotype: The junction departs from germline at one end; a sequencing error may be responsible. V is TRBV7-3 and J is TRBJ2-3; possibly TRBD1 for D (5 bases). The CDR3 has 15 amino acids. CDR1 and CDR2 (germline): SGHTA, FQGTGA. The DNA of the CDR3 is TGTGCCAGCAGTCTATGGGGCCCCATGACAGATACGCGGTATTTT. Protein sequence: CASSLWGPMTDTRYF.

The chain employs TRBV19 and TRBJ2-7; 11 bases fit TRBD2. CDR1 LNHDA and CDR2 SQIVND come from the germline V gene (reference sequence). V lost 4 bases to trimming and J lost 0 bases; unmatched junction nucleotides: 5. The CDR3 is made up of 16 amino acids. For the CDR3, the DNA is TGTGCCAGTAGTACGGGACTAGCGGACTTCTCCTACGAGCAGTACTTC. Protein sequence: CASSTGLADFSYEQYF.

This clonotype showed up many times. This chain uses TRBV20-1 with TRBJ2-2, with 8 bases fitting TRBD2. With V trimmed by 0 bases and J by 8 bases, 17 bases remained unmatched. The CDR3 contains 18 residues. The germline gives CDR1 DFQATT, CDR2 SNEGSKA (reference sequence). The DNA of the CDR3 is TGCAGTGCTAGAGATATTATTTCGGGGGGGGCTCTTACGGGGGAGCTGTTTTTT. The encoded protein is CSARDIISGGALTGELFF.

This chain joins TRBV30 and TRBJ2-7, with D tentatively TRBD2 (5 bases). V gave up 7 bases and J gave up 7 bases, with 17 bases separating them. The CDR3 sequence is 12 residues long. The germline V gene encodes CDR1 GTSNPN and CDR2 SVGIG (reference sequence). The CDR3 loop is CALGEVLYEQYF. In DNA, the CDR3 is TGTGCCTTGGGAGAAGTTCTGTATGAGCAGTACTTC.

The count of this clonotype is one. A much larger clone is a single base away; this may be a read error. The chain combines TRBV4-3 with TRBJ2-7, with D possibly matching TRBD1 (5 bases). Trimming removed 4 bases at V and 2 bases at J, with 15 bases between. The CDR3 spans 15 residues. Germline CDR1 reads LGHNA; CDR2 reads YSLEER. As DNA, the CDR3 is TGCGCCAGCAGCCCCTCCGTAGGGGTCCCCTACGAGCAGTACTTC. Its translation: CASSPSVGVPYEQYF.

A remark on this clonotype: This may arise from a read error, as a much more abundant clone is one base away. CDR3 sequence: CASSVEPGAFGELFF. Here the CDR3 DNA reads TGTGCCAGCAGCGTAGAACCGGGGGCGTTCGGGGAGCTGTTTTTT. V usage is TRBV9 and J usage is TRBJ2-2, with D perhaps matching TRBD1 or TRBD2 (6 bases each). Trimming shortened V by 0 bases and J by 7 bases, and 13 bases separated the two germline ends. The CDR3 spans 15 residues. Germline V CDR1 and CDR2: SGDLS, YYNGEE.

This clonotype was seen more than once but under ten times. CDR3 protein: CASSYSLGSSYNEQFF. CDR3 DNA: TGTGCCAGCAGTTACTCCCTCGGGAGTAGTTACAATGAGCAGTTCTTC. The V call is TRBV6-5, the J call TRBJ2-1; D perhaps matches TRBD2 (6 bases). CDR3 length: 16 residues. The germline CDR1 and CDR2 sequences are MNHEY and SVGAGI. The V end lost 0 bases, the J end lost 4 bases, and 13 bases lay between the germline ends.

About this clonotype: A clone one base away is much larger, so this may be a read error. CDR3 amino acids: CSARGGTGELFF. In DNA form, the CDR3 reads TGCAGCGCCAGGGGGGGCACCGGGGAGCTGTTTTTT. The chain uses TRBV29-1 and TRBJ2-2, with D possibly called TRBD1 or TRBD2 (7 bases each). V was shortened by 7 bases and J by 4 bases, with 10 bases between the two germline ends. The germline V gene has CDR1 SQVTM and CDR2 ANQGSEA. The CDR3 sequence is 12 residues long.

Concerning this clonotype: A much larger clonotype is one base distant, so this may be a read error. This rearrangement joins TRBV6-2 or TRBV6-3 to TRBJ2-7; no definite D call. The V gene's germline CDR1 is MNHEY and CDR2 SVGEGT. The CDR3 length is 13 residues. This chain's CDR3 is CASSYGIPYGQYF. DNA for the CDR3: TGTGCCAGCAGTTACGGGATACCCTACGGGCAGTACTTC.

This clonotype was recorded many times. V usage is TRBV7-9 and J usage is TRBJ2-5, with unresolved D. Germline-derived CDR1 and CDR2 are SEHNR and FQNEAQ (reference sequence). The CDR3 covers 13 residues. With 4 bases removed from V and 0 bases from J, the gap between germline ends came to 6 bases. The CDR3 DNA is TGTGCCAGCAGCTCAAGCTACCAAGAGACCCAGTACTTC. Translated, it gives CASSSSYQETQYF. Full variable domain (remainder filled in from reference TRBV7-9 and TRBJ2-5): DTGVSQNPRHKITKRGQNVTFRCDPISEHNRLYWYRQTLGQGPEFLTYFQNEAQLEKSRLLSDRFSAERPKGSFSTLEIQRTEQGDSAMYLCASSSSYQETQYFGPGTRLLVL.

This CDR3 reads CASSPRDGNYGYTF. CDR3 sequence (DNA): TGTGCCAGCAGTCCCAGGGACGGGAACTATGGCTACACCTTC. The chain is built from TRBV12-3 or TRBV12-4 and TRBJ1-2, with TRBD1 as a possible D gene (5 bases). The CDR3 has 14 amino acids. V lost 5 bases to trimming and J lost 2 bases, with 12 bases between them.

At least ten counts were recorded for this clonotype. This chain connects TRBV2 to TRBJ2-7; D remains ambiguous. This CDR3 is built from 11 residues. Germline loops: CDR1 SNHLY, CDR2 FYNNEI. V was trimmed by 11 bases and J by 4 bases, leaving 12 bases between them. CDR3 sequence reads: CALSSGYEQYF. The CDR3 coding sequence is TGTGCCCTCAGTTCAGGATACGAGCAGTACTTC. Filled out from reference TRBV2 and TRBJ2-7, the complete variable domain reads EPEVTQTPSHQVTQMGQEVILRCVPISNHLYFYWYRQILGQKVEFLVSFYNNEISEKSEIFDDQFSVERPDGSNFTLKIRSTKLEDSAMYFCALSSGYEQYFGPGTRLTVT.

Remarks on this clonotype: This clone may be a read error of a much larger clone one base away. The gene calls are TRBV7-9 and TRBJ2-5, with 7 bases identical to TRBD1. Germline CDR1 SEHNR, CDR2 FQNEAQ (reference sequence). This CDR3 contains 17 residues. This chain's CDR3 is CASSLPKAQGYQGTQYF. For the CDR3, the DNA is TGTGCCAGCAGCCTACCGAAAGCACAGGGGTACCAAGGGACCCAGTACTTC.

Concerning this clonotype: This may be a read error: a much more frequent sequence differs by one nucleotide. The chain joins TRBV14 to TRBJ2-4; no clear D. CDR3 length equals 12 residues. Looked up from germline, CDR1 is SGHDN and CDR2 is FVKESK. V dropped 4 bases and J dropped 8 bases, with 9 bases sitting between them. In DNA form, the CDR3 reads TGTGCCAGCAGCCCCCAATCACACATTCAGTACTTC. Translated: CASSPQSHIQYF.

A remark on this clonotype: Being one base from a much bigger clone, this may be a read error. The J gene is TRBJ2-7, the V gene TRBV7-7; D possibly uses TRBD1 or TRBD2 (5 bases each). The CDR3 consists of 14 residues. Germline V CDR1 and CDR2: SSHAT, FNYEAQ (reference sequence). V lost 5 bases, J lost 0 bases, and 11 bases lay in between. The CDR3 spells CASSPGTLSYEQYF. The CDR3 DNA is TGTGCCAGCAGCCCCGGGACCCTCTCCTACGAGCAGTACTTC.

This clonotype came up many times. The chain combines TRBV18 with TRBJ2-5, with a weak D call TRBD1 (6 bases). This CDR3 region has 15 residues. Trimming cost V 3 bases and J 0 bases, with 11 bases left between them. Germline CDR1 reads KGHSH; CDR2 reads LQKENI. The CDR3 spells CASSPNRENQETQYF. The CDR3 bases are TGTGCCAGCTCACCGAACAGGGAAAACCAAGAGACCCAGTACTTC.

In regard to this clonotype: A much larger clonotype is one base distant, so this may be a read error. This CDR3 is missing its conserved last phenylalanine or tryptophan, likely due to a read error. DNA for the CDR3: TGTGCCAGCACCCCCTCCGGTGAAAAACTGTTTCTT. Translation: CASTPSGEKLFL. The gene calls are TRBV7-9 and TRBJ1-4; D gene unclear. Between the trimmed V and J ends, which lost 7 bases and 7 bases, there was a span of 10 bases. Germline loops: CDR1 SEHNR, CDR2 FQNEAQ (reference sequence). The CDR3 is 12 residues long.

This clonotype showed up many times. V usage is TRBV20-1 and J usage is TRBJ2-2, with 7 bases lining up with TRBD1. The junction had 4 bases not matched to a gene; V was cut back by 3 bases and J by 3 bases. Germline V gene lookup returns CDR1 DFQATT and CDR2 SNEGSKA (reference sequence). The CDR3 loop spans 14 amino acids. CDR3 in amino acids: CSARDTGDTGELFF. The CDR3 DNA reads as TGCAGTGCTAGGGATACAGGGGACACCGGGGAGCTGTTTTTT.

Note on this clonotype: One base away lies a much larger clone, so this may be a sequencing read error. As the CDR3 is not closed by the conserved phenylalanine or tryptophan, this likely results from a read error. This chain uses TRBV20-1 with TRBJ2-3; D perhaps matches TRBD2 (6 bases). Trimming shortened V by 3 bases and J by 2 bases, and 18 bases separated the two germline ends. CDR1 DFQATT and CDR2 SNEGSKA come from the germline V gene (reference sequence). This CDR3 comprises 16 residues. CDR3 bases: TGCAGTGCTAGCATCGGGTTAGCGGTGATCACAGATACGCAGTATCTT. This encodes CSASIGLAVITDTQYL.

This clonotype has a count of ten or more. For the CDR3, the DNA is TGTGCCTCTTGCCGGGACAATGAGCAGTTCTTC. Amino acid sequence: CASCRDNEQFF. The chain is built from TRBV12-3 or TRBV12-4 and TRBJ2-1; no clear D gene. This CDR3 region has 11 residues. V was pared by 11 bases and J by 5 bases, with 10 bases between.

This sequence joins TRBV2 and TRBJ1-1; 7 positions match TRBD1. The germline V gene encodes CDR1 SNHLY and CDR2 FYNNEI. The CDR3 runs 14 residues. V trimming: 9 bases; J trimming: 1 base; junction bases outside the gene matches: 8. The CDR3 DNA sequence: TGTGCCAGGCCCCGGGACAGAGGGAACACTGAAGCTTTCTTT. Translating it yields CARPRDRGNTEAFF.

This clonotype was counted at least ten times. This chain uses TRBV27 with TRBJ2-5, with D hard to call. V lost 4 bases and J 1 base, leaving 7 bases between the germline ends. CDR3 size: 13 residues. CDR1 MNHEY and CDR2 SMNVEV come from the germline V gene (reference sequence). DNA for the CDR3: TGTGCCAGCAGTTACGGGTTCCAAGAGACCCAGTACTTC. Translating it yields CASSYGFQETQYF.